This is a list of T cell receptor beta chains from one sample in a study of T cell responses to AZD1222 COVID-19 vaccine. The method was immunoSEQ multiplex PCR; TCRdb's version includes in-frame clones alone and lacks a portion of them. The sample has approximately 80,000 clones, approximately 90% seen once. The sequencing used peripheral blood, collected on day 0 of AZD1222 vaccination. Receptors were obtained from an adult in good health. Each CDR3 is given with its conserved first and last residue. The order of the fields is V gene, J gene, clone size, D gene, CDR3 DNA, CDR3 protein. A D gene is named only where the DNA matches it firmly. Some rows have no size entry. The others give once, few or many, or a class for an expanded clone.

TRBV20-1	TRBJ1-2	-	-	TGCAGTGCTAGTAACCAGGACTCTAACTATGGCTACACCTTC	CSASNQDSNYGYTF
TRBV27	TRBJ1-1	-	-	TGTGCCAGCCTTAAGGCTAGGCAGACGAACACTGAAGCTTTCTTT	CASLKARQTNTEAFF
TRBV3-1/TRBV3-2	TRBJ1-1	few	-	TGTGCCAGCAGCCCCGGACAGAACACTGAAGCTTTCTTT	CASSPGQNTEAFF
TRBV9	TRBJ2-3	-	TRBD2	TGTGCCAGCAGCGTAGCAGCGGGGGGGCCTTTAGATACGCAGTATTTT	CASSVAAGGPLDTQYF
TRBV12-3/TRBV12-4	TRBJ2-5	once	-	TGTGCCAGCAGTTTTCCGCCGCAAGAGACCCAGTACTTC	CASSFPPQETQYF
TRBV7-3	TRBJ2-2	-	-	TGTGCCAGCAGCCCACCAGGGTATACGACCGGGGAGCTGTTTTTT	CASSPPGYTTGELFF
TRBV4-1	TRBJ1-2	-	TRBD1	TGCGCCAGCAGCAGACAGGGGGAATATGGCTACACCTTC	CASSRQGEYGYTF
TRBV2	TRBJ1-5	once	TRBD1	TGTGCCAGCAGGGCCAGCGGGACAGCTTGGGGCAATCAGCCCCAGCATTTT	CASRASGTAWGNQPQHF
TRBV18	TRBJ1-1	-	-	TGTGCCAGCTCACCACCGGGGAGGACTGAAGCTTTCTTT	CASSPPGRTEAFF
TRBV4-1	TRBJ2-7	-	TRBD2	TGCGCCAGCAGCCAAGGGGAGGGGATTACCTACGAGCAGTACTTC	CASSQGEGITYEQYF
TRBV4-2	TRBJ1-1	few	-	TGTGCCAGCAGCCAAGGGCAGGGATCCCTCATGAACACTGAAGCTTTCTTT	CASSQGQGSLMNTEAFF
TRBV18	TRBJ1-6	-	-	TGTGCCAGCTCTGTACAGGGAGAAGGGAAGTCACCCCTCCACTTT	CASSVQGEGKSPLHF
TRBV7-2	TRBJ2-5	-	TRBD1	TGTGCCAGCAGCCCGCGACAGGGGTACCAAGAGACCCAGTACTTC	CASSPRQGYQETQYF
TRBV24-1	TRBJ2-5	few	-	TGTGCCACCAGTGACACAACAGGGGCGGGGGAGACCCAGTACTTC	CATSDTTGAGETQYF
TRBV7-3	TRBJ1-2	-	TRBD1	TGTGCCAGCAGCCCCGGGACAGATAACTATGGCTACACCTTC	CASSPGTDNYGYTF
TRBV4-1	TRBJ2-1	-	-	TGCGCCAGCAGCCCCGTAAGTGCAGATGAGCAGTTCTTC	CASSPVSADEQFF
TRBV7-3	TRBJ2-1	-	TRBD1	TGTGCCAGCAGCTTATATGGGATGAGAGGGACAGGACAGTACAATGAGCAGTTCTTC	CASSLYGMRGTGQYNEQFF
TRBV7-2	TRBJ1-4	-	-	TGTGCCAGCAGCTTAGCACACTTAGCAGGGTCCAGTGAAAAACTGTTTTTT	CASSLAHLAGSSEKLFF
TRBV27	TRBJ1-2	-	TRBD1	TGTGCCAGCAGTCCAGCAGGGGGGATGGGGCGAAACTATGGCTACACCTTC	CASSPAGGMGRNYGYTF
TRBV5-5	TRBJ2-5	-	-	TGTGCCAGCAGTCTAGAGGGGGGGATTCTGAAGACCCAGTACTTC	CASSLEGGILKTQYF
TRBV27	TRBJ2-7	-	-	TGTGCCAGCAGTTTGGGCCGAGCCTACGAGCAGTACTTC	CASSLGRAYEQYF
TRBV19	TRBJ2-1	-	TRBD2	TGTGCCAGTACCATAGCGGGGGGGGTCGCCTCCTACAATGAGCAGTTCTTC	CASTIAGGVASYNEQFF
TRBV19	TRBJ2-1	-	-	TGTGCCAGTAGTATGGGGCTAGCGAGGAACAATGAGCAGTTCTTC	CASSMGLARNNEQFF
TRBV19	TRBJ2-7	-	TRBD1	TGTGCCAGTAGTAGACCGGGACAGGGGACCTCCTACGAGCAGTACTTC	CASSRPGQGTSYEQYF
TRBV19	TRBJ1-2	-	-	TGTGCCACTCGGACTGGCATGACCCTCTATGGCTACACCTTC	CATRTGMTLYGYTF
TRBV7-2	TRBJ2-3	-	-	TGTGCCAGCAGCTTAGCGGGGGGGCCTACAGATACGCAGTATTTT	CASSLAGGPTDTQYF